The rows below give T cell receptor beta chains drawn from one sample of a study of blood T cell repertoires in COVID-19. Profiling relied on immunoSEQ multiplex PCR, and the TCRdb table lists in-frame clones only, not all of them. The sample records about 150,000 clones, 84% being singletons. The material sequenced was PBMCs or T cells enriched from blood (not recorded which). The receptors derive from a woman in her forties or fifties who had been exposed to COVID-19. CDR3s include the opening cysteine and the closing phenylalanine or tryptophan. The D gene is left open where the match is weak. The listing skips clone size in some rows; elsewhere it reads once, few, many or a size class.

CDR3 DNA: TGCGCCAGCAGCCAATCGACTAGCGGGGGGGCAGGAGGTACCAATGAGCAGTTCTTC
CDR3 protein: CASSQSTSGGAGGTNEQFF
clone size: -
V gene: TRBV5-1
D gene: TRBD2
J gene: TRBJ2-1

CDR3 DNA: TGTGCCAGCAGTCCCCCGGGCAGGGTAAATTCACCCCTCCACTTT
CDR3 protein: CASSPPGRVNSPLHF
clone size: -
V gene: TRBV6-5
D gene: -
J gene: TRBJ1-6

CDR3 DNA: TGTGCCAGCAGCAAAAGGGGGACAGGGTCATACGAGCAGTACTTC
CDR3 protein: CASSKRGTGSYEQYF
clone size: few
V gene: TRBV6-5
D gene: TRBD1
J gene: TRBJ2-7

CDR3 DNA: TGTGCCAGCTCACAAGATGGGACACCTCAAGAGACCCAGTACTTC
CDR3 protein: CASSQDGTPQETQYF
clone size: -
V gene: TRBV18
D gene: -
J gene: TRBJ2-5

CDR3 DNA: TGTGCCAGCAGGGACAGAATAGGAAACACCATATATTTT
CDR3 protein: CASRDRIGNTIYF
clone size: few
V gene: TRBV13
D gene: -
J gene: TRBJ1-3

CDR3 DNA: TGTGCCAGCAGCTCCCTAGAAGATACGCAGTATTTT
CDR3 protein: CASSSLEDTQYF
clone size: -
V gene: TRBV21-1
D gene: -
J gene: TRBJ2-3

CDR3 DNA: TGTGCCAGCAGCTGGACAGGGTATGGCGAGCAGTACTTC
CDR3 protein: CASSWTGYGEQYF
clone size: -
V gene: TRBV3-1/TRBV3-2
D gene: TRBD1
J gene: TRBJ2-7

CDR3 DNA: TGTGCCACCAGTGACCCTCCGCGGGAGGGAACAGATACGCAGTATTTT
CDR3 protein: CATSDPPREGTDTQYF
clone size: few
V gene: TRBV24-1
D gene: TRBD2
J gene: TRBJ2-3

CDR3 DNA: TGTGCCAGTAGTATAGAGGGGACAGGGATGACTGAAGCTTTCTTT
CDR3 protein: CASSIEGTGMTEAFF
clone size: -
V gene: TRBV19
D gene: TRBD1
J gene: TRBJ1-1

CDR3 DNA: TGTGCCAGTAGTATTACGCCGGGACAGGGGCCCGCAACTAATGAAAAACTGTTTTTT
CDR3 protein: CASSITPGQGPATNEKLFF
clone size: -
V gene: TRBV19
D gene: TRBD1
J gene: TRBJ1-4

CDR3 DNA: TGTGCCAGCAGCTTACGTATTGTCGACAGAGAGCAGTTCTTC
CDR3 protein: CASSLRIVDREQFF
clone size: few
V gene: TRBV7-9
D gene: -
J gene: TRBJ2-1

CDR3 DNA: TGTGCCAGCACCCCTGGGGCATCCCATGGCTACACCTTC
CDR3 protein: CASTPGASHGYTF
clone size: few
V gene: TRBV2
D gene: -
J gene: TRBJ1-2

CDR3 DNA: TGTGCCAGCAAGTTCGCCCCAGCTAACTATGGCTACACCTTC
CDR3 protein: CASKFAPANYGYTF
clone size: -
V gene: TRBV6-5
D gene: -
J gene: TRBJ1-2

CDR3 DNA: TGTGCCAGCAGCCAAGATAAAGGAGAGGACAGGCTCAACACCATATATTTT
CDR3 protein: CASSQDKGEDRLNTIYF
clone size: -
V gene: TRBV3-1/TRBV3-2
D gene: TRBD1
J gene: TRBJ1-3

CDR3 DNA: TGCGCCAGCAGCCAAGATCAATCAGGGGCGCAACATGGCTACACCTTC
CDR3 protein: CASSQDQSGAQHGYTF
clone size: -
V gene: TRBV4-3
D gene: -
J gene: TRBJ1-2

CDR3 DNA: TGTGCCAGTAGTATAAAGCACAGGGCTAGCAATCAGCCCCAGCATTTT
CDR3 protein: CASSIKHRASNQPQHF
clone size: -
V gene: TRBV19
D gene: -
J gene: TRBJ1-5

CDR3 DNA: TGCGCCAGCAGCATAGGGACTAGCGGGTCCTACAATGAGCAGTTCTTC
CDR3 protein: CASSIGTSGSYNEQFF
clone size: -
V gene: TRBV5-1
D gene: TRBD2
J gene: TRBJ2-1

CDR3 DNA: TGTGCCAGCAGAGGGAGCTCCTACGAGCAGTACTTC
CDR3 protein: CASRGSSYEQYF
clone size: -
V gene: TRBV12-3/TRBV12-4
D gene: -
J gene: TRBJ2-7

CDR3 DNA: TGCAGCGCCTCAAGCGCGGCAGGGGTCAACACTGAAGCTTTCTTT
CDR3 protein: CSASSAAGVNTEAFF
clone size: once
V gene: TRBV29-1
D gene: -
J gene: TRBJ1-1

CDR3 DNA: TGTGCCAGCAGCTTTCTGGGCAGCACCGGGGAGCTGTTTTTT
CDR3 protein: CASSFLGSTGELFF
clone size: -
V gene: TRBV7-9
D gene: -
J gene: TRBJ2-2

CDR3 DNA: TGTGCCATCAGTGATATGGGCGGGAATGGCGATGGCTACACCTTC
CDR3 protein: CAISDMGGNGDGYTF
clone size: once
V gene: TRBV10-3
D gene: -
J gene: TRBJ1-2

CDR3 DNA: TGTGCCAGCAGCTTACTCGGGGGTGGCAATCAGCCCCAGCATTTT
CDR3 protein: CASSLLGGGNQPQHF
clone size: -
V gene: TRBV7-9
D gene: -
J gene: TRBJ1-5

CDR3 DNA: TGTGCCAGCTCACCATTGACAGTGAACACTGAAGCTTTCTTT
CDR3 protein: CASSPLTVNTEAFF
clone size: -
V gene: TRBV18
D gene: -
J gene: TRBJ1-1

CDR3 DNA: TGTGCCAGTAAACATAGGGACAGGGAAAATCAGCCCCAGCATTTT
CDR3 protein: CASKHRDRENQPQHF
clone size: -
V gene: TRBV19
D gene: TRBD1
J gene: TRBJ1-5

CDR3 DNA: TGTGCCAGCAGCGGGACAGCGAACACCGGGGAGCTGTTTTTT
CDR3 protein: CASSGTANTGELFF
clone size: once
V gene: TRBV9
D gene: -
J gene: TRBJ2-2

CDR3 DNA: TGTGCCAGCAGGAGTGGTCCACCCCTCCACTTT
CDR3 protein: CASRSGPPLHF
clone size: -
V gene: TRBV12-3/TRBV12-4
D gene: -
J gene: TRBJ1-6

CDR3 DNA: TGTGCCAGCAGCACTACAGGGGGCGAGACCCAGTACTTC
CDR3 protein: CASSTTGGETQYF
clone size: -
V gene: TRBV9
D gene: TRBD1
J gene: TRBJ2-5

CDR3 DNA: TGTGCCAGCAGCGGTCCGGGACATCCCTCTGGAAACACCATATATTTT
CDR3 protein: CASSGPGHPSGNTIYF
clone size: -
V gene: TRBV9
D gene: -
J gene: TRBJ1-3

CDR3 DNA: TGCGCCAGCAGCTTGAGTTCCACAGGGAGTTCCTATGGCTACACCTTC
CDR3 protein: CASSLSSTGSSYGYTF
clone size: -
V gene: TRBV5-1
D gene: -
J gene: TRBJ1-2

CDR3 DNA: TGTGCCAGCAGTGATAAGATAGGGACAGGTACTTTCTTT
CDR3 protein: CASSDKIGTGTFF
clone size: -
V gene: TRBV6-1
D gene: TRBD1
J gene: TRBJ1-1

CDR3 DNA: TGTGCCAGCAGCTACATACAGGGTTCTGTCTACGAGCAGTACTTC
CDR3 protein: CASSYIQGSVYEQYF
clone size: -
V gene: TRBV5-4
D gene: -
J gene: TRBJ2-7

CDR3 DNA: TGTGCCACCAGGGGGGGGGCGGCAACTAATGAAAAACTGTTTTTT
CDR3 protein: CATRGGAATNEKLFF
clone size: -
V gene: TRBV27
D gene: TRBD1
J gene: TRBJ1-4

CDR3 DNA: TGTGCCAGCAGCCCGGGACAGGGGAGAGGGGAGACCCAGTACTTC
CDR3 protein: CASSPGQGRGETQYF
clone size: -
V gene: TRBV7-8
D gene: TRBD1
J gene: TRBJ2-5

CDR3 DNA: TGTGCCAGCAGCTCCGGGGCCGGTACAGGGGACGCCTACAATGAGCAGTTCTTC
CDR3 protein: CASSSGAGTGDAYNEQFF
clone size: -
V gene: TRBV11-3
D gene: TRBD1
J gene: TRBJ2-1

CDR3 DNA: TGTGCCAGCAGCGTAACAGGGGGTCTCGAAGAAGCTTTCTTT
CDR3 protein: CASSVTGGLEEAFF
clone size: once
V gene: TRBV9
D gene: TRBD1
J gene: TRBJ1-1

CDR3 DNA: TGTGCCAGTAGTATGTGGGGGCTGGGGAACACTGAAGCTTTCTTT
CDR3 protein: CASSMWGLGNTEAFF
clone size: -
V gene: TRBV19
D gene: -
J gene: TRBJ1-1

CDR3 DNA: TGTGCCAGCAGCCAAGGCCGCAGGGCAAGAGCCAACGTCCTGACTTTC
CDR3 protein: CASSQGRRARANVLTF
clone size: -
V gene: TRBV3-1/TRBV3-2
D gene: -
J gene: TRBJ2-6

CDR3 DNA: TGTGCCATCAGGGGAGGACAGGGGGGAGAAGAGACCCAGTACTTC
CDR3 protein: CAIRGGQGGEETQYF
clone size: -
V gene: TRBV10-3
D gene: TRBD1
J gene: TRBJ2-5

CDR3 DNA: TGTGCCAGCACTTATTCGGGATCCGAAGCTTTCTTT
CDR3 protein: CASTYSGSEAFF
clone size: -
V gene: TRBV6-5
D gene: -
J gene: TRBJ1-1

CDR3 DNA: TGTGCCAGCAGTGACCGACAGACGAGCTCCTACGAGCAGTACTTC
CDR3 protein: CASSDRQTSSYEQYF
clone size: -
V gene: TRBV6-1
D gene: -
J gene: TRBJ2-7

CDR3 DNA: TGTGCCAGCAGTCCCCCCCCGGGGGGATACAATGAGCAGTTCTTC
CDR3 protein: CASSPPPGGYNEQFF
clone size: -
V gene: TRBV6-6
D gene: TRBD2
J gene: TRBJ2-1

CDR3 DNA: TGTGCCAGCAGCGTAGGAGCGGGGGGGTACGGCAATGAGCAGTTCTTC
CDR3 protein: CASSVGAGGYGNEQFF
clone size: -
V gene: TRBV9
D gene: TRBD2
J gene: TRBJ2-1

CDR3 DNA: TGTGCCAGCAGTGAACACAGGGGCCAGCTCGGTAACTATGGCTACACCTTC
CDR3 protein: CASSEHRGQLGNYGYTF
clone size: -
V gene: TRBV2
D gene: TRBD1
J gene: TRBJ1-2

CDR3 DNA: TGTGCCAGCAGCTTCCCAGGGAGGGGAACCGGGGAGCTGTTTTTT
CDR3 protein: CASSFPGRGTGELFF
clone size: -
V gene: TRBV5-4
D gene: TRBD2
J gene: TRBJ2-2

CDR3 DNA: TGTGCCAGCAGCCAATCCGCGCGGAGTAATTCACCCCTCCACTTT
CDR3 protein: CASSQSARSNSPLHF
clone size: -
V gene: TRBV3-1/TRBV3-2
D gene: -
J gene: TRBJ1-6

CDR3 DNA: TGTGCCAGCAGTGAATTCGTAGCGGGAGGCCTCCATGAGCAGTTCTTC
CDR3 protein: CASSEFVAGGLHEQFF
clone size: -
V gene: TRBV25-1
D gene: TRBD2
J gene: TRBJ2-1

CDR3 DNA: TGTGCCAGCAGTCTCCGGACAGGGCCGAACACTGAAGCTTTCTTT
CDR3 protein: CASSLRTGPNTEAFF
clone size: few
V gene: TRBV27
D gene: TRBD1
J gene: TRBJ1-1

CDR3 DNA: TGTGCCAGCTCACCGCTCGGGAAGAACTATGGCTACACCTTC
CDR3 protein: CASSPLGKNYGYTF
clone size: -
V gene: TRBV18
D gene: -
J gene: TRBJ1-2

CDR3 DNA: TGTGCCAGCAGTTACCCCAAAACTAGCGGGGGGAGGAACACCGGGGAGCTGTTTTTT
CDR3 protein: CASSYPKTSGGRNTGELFF
clone size: -
V gene: TRBV6-2/TRBV6-3
D gene: TRBD2
J gene: TRBJ2-2

CDR3 DNA: TGCGCCAGCAGCCAAGAGATAGGGGCCTTCTATGGCTACACCTTC
CDR3 protein: CASSQEIGAFYGYTF
clone size: -
V gene: TRBV4-3
D gene: -
J gene: TRBJ1-2

CDR3 DNA: TGTGCCAGCACCTACAGGGTAAATCAGCCCCAGCATTTT
CDR3 protein: CASTYRVNQPQHF
clone size: -
V gene: TRBV6-5
D gene: -
J gene: TRBJ1-5

CDR3 DNA: TGCGCCAGCAGCTCGCTGGGGACAATACTGAACACCGGGGAGCTGTTTTTT
CDR3 protein: CASSSLGTILNTGELFF
clone size: -
V gene: TRBV5-1
D gene: -
J gene: TRBJ2-2

CDR3 DNA: TGTGCCAGCAGCTTTCACTCGGGACACCCGAACTATGGCTACACCTTC
CDR3 protein: CASSFHSGHPNYGYTF
clone size: -
V gene: TRBV11-2
D gene: -
J gene: TRBJ1-2

CDR3 DNA: TGTGCCAGCAGCCCAGCCTACGAGCAGTACTTC
CDR3 protein: CASSPAYEQYF
clone size: -
V gene: TRBV5-5
D gene: -
J gene: TRBJ2-7

CDR3 DNA: TGTGCCAGTATTTCGGGGTACAATGAGCAGTTCTTC
CDR3 protein: CASISGYNEQFF
clone size: -
V gene: TRBV19
D gene: -
J gene: TRBJ2-1

CDR3 DNA: TGTGCCATCAGTGAGTCGGGACAGGTCTCGGCAGGTTACGAGCAGTACTTC
CDR3 protein: CAISESGQVSAGYEQYF
clone size: -
V gene: TRBV10-3
D gene: TRBD1
J gene: TRBJ2-7

CDR3 DNA: TGTGCCAGCAGCTCTAAAGGGGCCACTGAAGCTTTCTTT
CDR3 protein: CASSSKGATEAFF
clone size: -
V gene: TRBV7-2
D gene: -
J gene: TRBJ1-1

CDR3 DNA: TGTGCCAGTAGTAGGCGGACAGCCCAGAGGGATTTGCCCCTCCACTTT
CDR3 protein: CASSRRTAQRDLPLHF
clone size: -
V gene: TRBV19
D gene: -
J gene: TRBJ1-6

CDR3 DNA: TGCGCCAGCAGGGCGGGAGCCCATACCTACGAGCAGTACTTC
CDR3 protein: CASRAGAHTYEQYF
clone size: -
V gene: TRBV10-2
D gene: TRBD2
J gene: TRBJ2-7

CDR3 DNA: TGTGCTAGTGGACTCATTGGCGGGGGCGGGGCCCAGTACTTC
CDR3 protein: CASGLIGGGGAQYF
clone size: -
V gene: TRBV7-7
D gene: -
J gene: TRBJ2-5